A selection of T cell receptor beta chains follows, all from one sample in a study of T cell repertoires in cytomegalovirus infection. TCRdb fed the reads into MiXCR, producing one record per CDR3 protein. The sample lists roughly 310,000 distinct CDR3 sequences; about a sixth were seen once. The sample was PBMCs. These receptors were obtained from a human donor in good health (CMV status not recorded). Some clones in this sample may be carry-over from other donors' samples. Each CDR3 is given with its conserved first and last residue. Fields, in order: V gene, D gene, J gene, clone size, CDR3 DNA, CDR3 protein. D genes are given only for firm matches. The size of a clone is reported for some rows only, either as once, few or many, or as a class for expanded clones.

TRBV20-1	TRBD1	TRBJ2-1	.	TGCAGTGCTAGAGATCGACAGGGTCTCTCCTACAATGAGCAGTTCTTC	CSARDRQGLSYNEQFF
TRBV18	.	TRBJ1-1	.	TGTGCCAGCTCACTAGACCCCGAAGCTTTCTTT	CASSLDPEAFF
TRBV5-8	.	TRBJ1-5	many	TGTGCCAGCAGCGGAGGACAGTTTAGCAATCAGCCCCAGCATTTT	CASSGGQFSNQPQHF
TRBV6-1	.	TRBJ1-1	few	TGTGCCAGCAGCCGATGGGGGGGCGGCACTGAAGCTTTCTTT	CASSRWGGGTEAFF
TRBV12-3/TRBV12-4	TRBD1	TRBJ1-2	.	TGTGCCAGCACCTACCTTCCGGACAGGGGGCTAAACTATGGCTACACCTTC	CASTYLPDRGLNYGYTF
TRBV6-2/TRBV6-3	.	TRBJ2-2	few	TGTGCCAGCAGTTACAGCTTGGCGGGGAAGTGGACCGGGGAGCTGTTTTTT	CASSYSLAGKWTGELFF
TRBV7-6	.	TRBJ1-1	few	TGTGCCAGCAGCTTTCGGGGTTTGGCGGGCACTGAAGCTTTCTTT	CASSFRGLAGTEAFF
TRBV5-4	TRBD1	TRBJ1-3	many	TGTGCCAGCAGCTTGGGGGGGACAGTCCCTGGAAACACCATATATTTT	CASSLGGTVPGNTIYF
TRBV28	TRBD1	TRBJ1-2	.	TGTGCCAGCAGTGCAGGGGGCGCATCCCCGTATGGCTACACCTTC	CASSAGGASPYGYTF
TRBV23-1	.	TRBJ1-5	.	TGCGCCAGCGGACCTGGCAATCAGCCCCAGCATTTT	CASGPGNQPQHF
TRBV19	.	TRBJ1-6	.	TGTGCCAGTAGTATCGGGAGCGGCGGCATCGGAAATTCACCCCTCCACTTT	CASSIGSGGIGNSPLHF
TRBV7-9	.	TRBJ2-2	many	TGTGCCAGCGGTCGGAACACCGGGGAGCTGTTTTTT	CASGRNTGELFF
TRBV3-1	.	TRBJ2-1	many	TGTGCCAGCAGCCAAGATACGACCCCGAGGGAGCAGTTCTTC	CASSQDTTPREQFF
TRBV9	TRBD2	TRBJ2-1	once	TGTGCCAGCAGCGTTGGTCTGAGCGGGGGATACAATGAGCAGTTCTTC	CASSVGLSGGYNEQFF
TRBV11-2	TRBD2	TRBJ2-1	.	TGTGCCAGCAGCTTAGTAAAGGCTAGCGGTGGCAATGAGCAGTTCTTC	CASSLVKASGGNEQFF
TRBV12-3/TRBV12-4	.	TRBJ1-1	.	TGTGCCAGCAGCCGACACTCCGGGACGTTGGCTGAAGCTTTCTTT	CASSRHSGTLAEAFF
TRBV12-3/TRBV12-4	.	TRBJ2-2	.	TGTGCCAGCAGTTTGAGGGTGGGGCCCGACGAGCTGTTTTTT	CASSLRVGPDELFF
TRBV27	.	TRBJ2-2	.	TGTGCCAGCAGTTTGGGGTATGGGATAAACACCGGGGAGCTGTTTTTT	CASSLGYGINTGELFF
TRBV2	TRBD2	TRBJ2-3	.	TGTGCCAGCTTACGTCGGGAGGGGGTCACAGATACGCAGTATTTT	CASLRREGVTDTQYF